This entry lists 27 T cell receptor beta chains sequenced from one sample in a study of beta chain features in type 1 diabetes. As every portion of the isolated RNA was reverse transcribed, the sequencing read expressed TCRB transcripts. Here immunoSEQ multiplex PCR was the method, and the copy in TCRdb shows in-frame clones only, minus some. The sample lists almost 350,000 clones; roughly 8% were seen once. Input material: central memory CD4+ T cells from blood. The source of these receptors is a young woman in good health.

The sample holds a few counts of this clone. The DNA of the CDR3 is TGTGCCAGCAGCGTTAGCGGGAGGGAATTCACAGATACGCAGTATTTT. Protein: CASSVSGREFTDTQYF. The chain couples TRBV7-9 to TRBJ2-3; 11 bases map to TRBD2. This CDR3 is 16 amino acids long. Germline V gene sequence: CDR1 SEHNR, CDR2 FQNEAQ (reference sequence). V gave up 5 bases and J gave up 2 bases; unmatched junction bases: 6. The full variable domain, rest sourced from reference TRBV7-9 and TRBJ2-3, is DTGVSQNPRHKITKRGQNVTFRCDPISEHNRLYWYRQTLGQGPEFLTYFQNEAQLEKSRLLSDRFSAERPKGSFSTLEIQRTEQGDSAMYLCASSVSGREFTDTQYFGPGTRLTVL.

This clone came up a few times. The V call is TRBV15, the J call TRBJ1-2; D remains ambiguous. The V end was cut by 0 bases, the J end by 10 bases, with 12 bases between. CDR3 size: 13 residues. Germline CDR1 is LNHNV and CDR2 is YYDKDF (reference sequence). The CDR3 DNA is TGTGCCACCAGCAGAGATCGTGAAGCCTACTACACCTTC. Encoded protein: CATSRDREAYYTF.

This chain uses TRBV10-3 with TRBJ2-1, with D uncertain. Germline V gene data show CDR1 as ENHRY and CDR2 as SYGVKD. V lost 5 bases and J lost 0, with 8 bases in between. This CDR3 spans 14 amino acids. The CDR3 bases are TGTGCCATCAGTAAGGAAACCTCCTACAATGAGCAGTTCTTC. This encodes CAISKETSYNEQFF.

About this clone: A much larger clone differs by one base, so this may be a read error. V usage is TRBV7-3 and J usage is TRBJ2-3; D not resolved. CDR1 SGHTA and CDR2 FQGTGA come from the germline V gene. V lost 3 bases, J lost 4 bases, and 2 bases lay in between. This CDR3 has 11 residues. The CDR3 coding sequence is TGTGCCAGCAGCTTCCCAGATACGCAGTATTTT. It encodes CASSFPDTQYF. The whole variable domain, filled in from reference TRBV7-3 and TRBJ2-3, reads GAGVSQTPSNKVTEKGKYVELRCDPISGHTALYWYRQSLGQGPEFLIYFQGTGAADDSGLPNDRFFAVRPEGSVSTLKIQRTERGDSAVYLCASSFPDTQYFGPGTRLTVL.

This clone was counted many times. This sequence joins TRBV27 and TRBJ2-2, with 9 bases lining up with TRBD1. From germline, CDR1 is MNHEY and CDR2 SMNVEV (reference sequence). CDR3 length equals 15 residues. J was trimmed by 7 bases and V by 8 bases; bases with no gene match: 11. The CDR3 loop reads CASLNTGGAGGELFF. In DNA, the CDR3 is TGTGCCAGCCTCAATACAGGGGGCGCAGGCGGGGAGCTGTTTTTT.

This clone was seen only a few times. As DNA, the CDR3 is TGTGCCAGCAGCCAGGGCAGCTTAAGAGAGACCCAGTACTTC. Residues: CASSQGSLRETQYF. The rearrangement uses TRBV14 and TRBJ2-5; the D is unclear. The CDR3 spans 14 residues. Germline V gives CDR1 SGHDN, CDR2 FVKESK. The V and J ends lost 3 bases and 4 bases respectively, with 12 bases between them.

The chain joins TRBV5-1 to TRBJ1-1, with TRBD1 as a possible D gene (5 bases). This CDR3 has 12 amino acids. V lost 5 bases, J lost 3 bases, and 8 bases lay in between. The germline V gene has CDR1 SGHRS and CDR2 YFSETQ. CDR3 residues: CASSWGYTEAFF. The DNA for the CDR3 is TGCGCCAGCAGTTGGGGCTACACTGAAGCTTTCTTT.

This clone appeared a few times. The chain couples TRBV7-2 to TRBJ2-7; 7 nucleotides align to TRBD2. V lost 5 bases and J lost 6; bases outside the gene matches: 10. The CDR3 is 14 residues long. From germline, CDR1 is SGHTA and CDR2 FQGNSA. CDR3 DNA sequence: TGTGCCAGCAGCCCCGGGTGGCGGGAGCTCGAGCAGTACTTC. Translated, it gives CASSPGWRELEQYF.

The chain links TRBV5-1 to TRBJ2-1; TRBD2 matches at 8 bases. The V segment lost 3 bases and the J segment 6 bases; nucleotides outside the gene matches: 8. Germline-derived CDR1 and CDR2 are SGHRS and YFSETQ. CDR3 length: 15 amino acids. The CDR3 protein is CASSSGLAGSNEQFF. The CDR3 DNA reads TGCGCCAGCAGCTCAGGTTTAGCGGGAAGCAATGAGCAGTTCTTC.

This clone was found a few times. This chain links TRBV2 with TRBJ2-7; a possible D gene is TRBD1 (5 bases). With 7 bases removed from V and 2 bases from J, the gap between germline ends came to 15 bases. Germline CDR1 and CDR2: SNHLY and FYNNEI. This CDR3 has 14 amino acids. The CDR3 region is CASKGFREAYEQYF. CDR3 bases: TGTGCCAGCAAGGGGTTTAGAGAGGCCTACGAGCAGTACTTC.

This clone occurred a few times. The V call is TRBV5-6, the J call TRBJ2-3; no reliable D call. Germline loops: CDR1 SGHDT, CDR2 YYEEEE. The V and J ends lost 0 bases and 7 bases respectively, with 6 bases between them. The CDR3 covers 12 residues. The DNA for the CDR3 is TGTGCCAGCAGCTTGGAGCAGTATACGCAGTATTTT. Translation: CASSLEQYTQYF. The full variable domain, its missing parts supplied by reference TRBV5-6 and TRBJ2-3, is DAGVTQSPTHLIKTRGQQVTLRCSPKSGHDTVSWYQQALGQGPQFIFQYYEEEERQRGNFPDRFSGHQFPNYSSELNVNALLLGDSALYLCASSLEQYTQYFGPGTRLTVL.

This clone was detected only a few times. The V call is TRBV7-2, the J call TRBJ2-1, with TRBD1 matching 7 bases. CDR1 and CDR2 from the germline V gene are SGHTA and FQGNSA. The CDR3 runs 16 residues. The V segment lost 5 bases and the J segment 0 bases; nucleotides outside the gene matches: 7. The CDR3 reads CASSRTGFSSYNEQFF. CDR3 bases: TGTGCCAGCAGCAGGACAGGTTTTAGCTCCTACAATGAGCAGTTCTTC.

This clone was observed at least ten times. The chain links TRBV14 to TRBJ2-7; unclear D gene. Trimming took off 8 bases at V and 4 bases at J, with 9 bases between the two ends. The CDR3 contains 11 residues. CDR1 SGHDN and CDR2 FVKESK come from the germline V gene. In nucleotides, the CDR3 is TGTGCCAGCGGGAACAGATACGAGCAGTACTTC. Its protein product is CASGNRYEQYF.

This clone was seen only a few times. This sequence joins TRBV11-3 and TRBJ2-3; D is possibly TRBD2 (5 bases). V lost 5 bases and J lost 1, with 10 bases in between. Germline values: CDR1 SGHNT, CDR2 YENEEA. The CDR3 has 14 amino acids. For the CDR3, the DNA is TGTGCCAGCAGCCCAACGAGGGGCACAGATACGCAGTATTTT. It encodes CASSPTRGTDTQYF.

CDR3 in DNA: TGTGCCAGCAGTCGACAGGGGGCTGGCACTGAAGCTTTCTTT. This translates into CASSRQGAGTEAFF. This chain connects TRBV25-1 to TRBJ1-1, with 10 positions matching TRBD1. This CDR3 has 14 amino acids. V lost 5 bases to trimming and J lost 4 bases; unmatched junction nucleotides: 4. Germline lookup yields CDR1 MGHDK and CDR2 SYGVNS.

This clone has more than one count but fewer than ten. The rearrangement links TRBV10-3 to TRBJ2-1, with a weak D call TRBD2 (5 bases). V lost 10 bases and J lost 6, with 25 bases in between. The length of the CDR3 is 16 residues. CDR1 is ENHRY and CDR2 is SYGVKD in the germline V gene. The CDR3 DNA reads TGTGCCAGCCGGGGAACGGGCCTAGGAGTTTCCAATGAGCAGTTCTTC. The encoded protein is CASRGTGLGVSNEQFF.

In its sample, this clone was seen a few times. The chain uses TRBV18 and TRBJ2-7, with D possibly TRBD1 on 6 matching bases. CDR1 and CDR2 from the germline V gene are KGHSH and LQKENI. The CDR3 is made up of 13 amino acids. V was pared by 3 bases and J by 2 bases, with 8 bases between. CDR3 residues: CASSPDRPYEQYF. The CDR3 DNA sequence: TGTGCCAGCTCACCTGACAGGCCCTACGAGCAGTACTTC.

The chain combines TRBV6-5 with TRBJ2-4; D remains ambiguous. The germline gives CDR1 MNHEY, CDR2 SVGAGI. V was trimmed by 2 bases and J by 5 bases, leaving 10 bases between them. This CDR3 comprises 14 residues. Here the CDR3 reads CASSYEGYQNIQYF. The CDR3 coding sequence is TGTGCCAGCAGTTACGAAGGGTACCAAAACATTCAGTACTTC.

The rearrangement joins TRBV28 to TRBJ2-7; 7 bases align to TRBD1. The CDR3 length is 14 residues. Trimming removed 6 bases from V and 2 bases from J; junction bases left unmatched: 7. The germline gives CDR1 MDHEN, CDR2 SYDVKM. CDR3 loop: CASRTGTAAYEQYF. CDR3 bases: TGTGCCAGCAGAACCGGGACAGCAGCCTACGAGCAGTACTTC.

To note about this clone: The sample contains more than one DNA sequence encoding this CDR3. V gene TRBV6-5 combines with J gene TRBJ2-7; possible D gene TRBD2, 5 bases. The ends were cut back, 2 bases at V and 0 bases at J, with 5 bases in the middle. From germline, CDR1 is MNHEY and CDR2 SVGAGI. This CDR3 comprises 13 residues. CDR3 sequence reads: CASSYRDSYEQYF. For the CDR3, the DNA is TGTGCCAGCAGTTACCGGGACTCCTACGAGCAGTACTTC.

The chain has TRBV28 and TRBJ2-5; tentatively, D is TRBD1 (5 bases). The V end was cut by 7 bases, the J end by 2 bases, with 11 bases between. Germline V gives CDR1 MDHEN, CDR2 SYDVKM. CDR3 size: 13 residues. The CDR3 DNA follows: TGTGCCAGCACCGGACAAGTACAAGAGACCCAGTACTTC. This gives the protein CASTGQVQETQYF.

This clone came up a few times. The chain is built from TRBV4-1 and TRBJ2-7; no firm D call. In germline, CDR1 is MGHRA, CDR2 YSYEKL. V lost 4 bases and J 1 base, leaving 8 bases between the germline ends. The CDR3 contains 13 residues. The CDR3 loop reads CASSLQISYEQYF. DNA for the CDR3: TGCGCCAGCAGCCTTCAGATTTCCTACGAGCAGTACTTC.

This clone has just a few counts. CDR3: CASSLAPQETQYF. The CDR3, as DNA: TGTGCCAGCAGCTTAGCACCTCAAGAGACCCAGTACTTC. The chain links TRBV7-6 to TRBJ2-5; D is uncertain. Deletions cut 0 bases from V and 2 bases from J, with 4 bases between. The V gene's germline CDR1 is SGHVS and CDR2 FNYEAQ. This CDR3 region has 13 residues.

J is TRBJ1-2 and V is TRBV14; D is undetermined. Between the trimmed V and J ends, which lost 2 bases and 2 bases, there was a span of 6 bases. CDR1 SGHDN and CDR2 FVKESK come from the germline V gene. This CDR3 has 13 amino acids. In DNA form, the CDR3 reads TGTGCCAGCAGCCAAAAGACAAACTATGGCTACACCTTC. Protein product: CASSQKTNYGYTF.

This clone was seen a few times. The chain uses TRBV18 and TRBJ2-3; possible D gene TRBD1, 6 bases. Trimming removed 3 bases from V and 0 bases from J, with 13 bases in between. The V gene's germline CDR1 is KGHSH and CDR2 LQKENI. The CDR3 has 16 amino acids. The CDR3 coding sequence is TGTGCCAGCTCACCCTTCCGGGACACTAGCACAGATACGCAGTATTTT. This translates into CASSPFRDTSTDTQYF.

This clone was recorded a few times. The rearrangement joins TRBV28 to TRBJ2-1, with 8 nucleotides matching TRBD2. The germline V gene encodes CDR1 MDHEN and CDR2 SYDVKM. The CDR3 is 16 amino acids. The junction had 12 bases not matched to a gene; V was cut back by 6 bases and J by 5 bases. The CDR3 sequence: CASRPPGGRPHNEQFF. The CDR3 DNA sequence: TGTGCCAGCAGGCCCCCGGGCGGGAGGCCTCACAATGAGCAGTTCTTC. Using reference TRBV28 and TRBJ2-1 for the parts outside the CDR3, the full variable domain is DVKVTQSSRYLVKRTGEKVFLECVQDMDHENMFWYRQDPGLGLRLIYFSYDVKMKEKGDIPEGYSVSREKKERFSLILESASTNQTSMYLCASRPPGGRPHNEQFFGPGTRLTVL.

This clone showed up many times. The chain employs TRBV19 and TRBJ1-5; D possibly corresponds to TRBD1 (6 bases). V was pared by 4 bases and J by 9 bases, with 22 bases between. CDR1 and CDR2 from the germline V gene are LNHDA and SQIVND (reference sequence). The CDR3 length is 16 residues. CDR3 sequence reads: CASSSSDGGRPLPQHF. Written as DNA, the CDR3 is TGTGCCAGTAGTAGTTCTGACGGGGGGCGTCCTCTGCCCCAGCATTTT.